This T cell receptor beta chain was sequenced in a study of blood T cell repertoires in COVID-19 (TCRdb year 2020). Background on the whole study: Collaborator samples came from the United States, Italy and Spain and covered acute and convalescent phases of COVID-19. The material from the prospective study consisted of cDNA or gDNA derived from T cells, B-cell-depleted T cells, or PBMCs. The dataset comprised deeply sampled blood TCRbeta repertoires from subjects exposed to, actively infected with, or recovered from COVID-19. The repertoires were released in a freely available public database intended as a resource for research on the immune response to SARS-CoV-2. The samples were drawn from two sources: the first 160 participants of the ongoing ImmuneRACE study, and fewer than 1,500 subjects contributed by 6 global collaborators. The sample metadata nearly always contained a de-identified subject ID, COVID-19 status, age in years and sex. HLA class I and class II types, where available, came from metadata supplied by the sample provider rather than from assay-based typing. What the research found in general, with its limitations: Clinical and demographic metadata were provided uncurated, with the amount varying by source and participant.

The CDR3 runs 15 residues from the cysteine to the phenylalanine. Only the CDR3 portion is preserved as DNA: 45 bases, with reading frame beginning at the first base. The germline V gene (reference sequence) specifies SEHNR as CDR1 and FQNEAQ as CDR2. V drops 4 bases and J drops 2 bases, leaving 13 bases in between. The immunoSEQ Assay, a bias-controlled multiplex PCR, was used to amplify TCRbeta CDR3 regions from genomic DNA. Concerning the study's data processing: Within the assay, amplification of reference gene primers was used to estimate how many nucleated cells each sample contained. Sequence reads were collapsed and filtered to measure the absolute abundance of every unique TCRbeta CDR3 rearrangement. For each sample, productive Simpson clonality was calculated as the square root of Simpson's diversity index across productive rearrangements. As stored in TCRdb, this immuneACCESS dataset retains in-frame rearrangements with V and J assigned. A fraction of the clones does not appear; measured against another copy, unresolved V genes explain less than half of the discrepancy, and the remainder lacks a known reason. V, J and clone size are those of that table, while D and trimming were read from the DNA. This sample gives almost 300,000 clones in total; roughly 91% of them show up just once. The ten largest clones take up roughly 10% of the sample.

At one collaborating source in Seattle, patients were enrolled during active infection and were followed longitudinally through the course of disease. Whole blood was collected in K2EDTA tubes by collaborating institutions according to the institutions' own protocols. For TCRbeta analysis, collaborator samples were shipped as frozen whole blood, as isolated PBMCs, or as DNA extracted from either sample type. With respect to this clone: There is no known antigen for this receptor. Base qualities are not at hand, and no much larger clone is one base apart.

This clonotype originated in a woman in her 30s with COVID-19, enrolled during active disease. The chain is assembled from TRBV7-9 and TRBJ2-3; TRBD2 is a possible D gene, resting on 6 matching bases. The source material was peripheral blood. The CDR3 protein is CASSSGLLTTDTQYF. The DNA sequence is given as TGTGCCAGCAGCTCTGGACTACTCACCACAGATACGCAGTATTTT.